The 8 T cell receptor beta chains given below trace back to one sample, sequenced in a study of blood T cell repertoires in COVID-19. The protocol was immunoSEQ multiplex PCR, while the TCRdb copy is restricted to in-frame clones and leaves out a portion. Of roughly 200,000 clones detected, roughly 80% appear once; the ten largest clones hold approximately 11%. The sample comprised peripheral blood. The receptors were gathered from a woman aged 40 to 50 with COVID-19, enrolled during active disease.

The genes are TRBV2 and TRBJ2-2; D is perhaps TRBD2 (6 bases). This CDR3 contains 17 residues. The V gene lost 6 bases and the J gene lost 0 bases, with 17 bases spanning the gap. Per the germline V gene, CDR1 is SNHLY and CDR2 is FYNNEI. The CDR3 region is CASRGAKGLTNTGELFF. Written as DNA, the CDR3 is TGTGCCAGCAGAGGAGCTAAGGGACTTACGAACACCGGGGAGCTGTTTTTT.

The rearrangement uses TRBV2 and TRBJ1-1; 7 bases fit TRBD1. Unmatched junction bases numbered 1, after V lost 6 bases and J lost 0 bases. Germline V gives CDR1 SNHLY, CDR2 FYNNEI. This CDR3 comprises 13 residues. The CDR3 sequence is CASRTGMNTEAFF. CDR3 nucleotide sequence: TGTGCCAGCAGGACAGGGATGAACACTGAAGCTTTCTTT. The full variable domain, with the rest looked up from reference TRBV2 and TRBJ1-1, is EPEVTQTPSHQVTQMGQEVILRCVPISNHLYFYWYRQILGQKVEFLVSFYNNEISEKSEIFDDQFSVERPDGSNFTLKIRSTKLEDSAMYFCASRTGMNTEAFFGQGTRLTVV.

V is TRBV4-1 and J is TRBJ2-7, with 12 bases matching TRBD2. CDR1 and CDR2 (germline): MGHRA, YSYEKL. The CDR3 is 16 residues long. V shed 1 base and J 1 base; nucleotides not matched to a gene: 2. The CDR3 nucleotides are TGCGCCAGCAGCCAAGGTGGACTAGCGGGATCCTACGAGCAGTACTTC. This encodes CASSQGGLAGSYEQYF.

The V gene is TRBV5-1, the J gene TRBJ2-2; possibly TRBD1 for D (6 bases). Germline CDR1 and CDR2: SGHRS and YFSETQ. CDR3 length: 17 residues. V lost 3 bases, J lost 3 bases, and 18 bases lay in between. The CDR3 DNA reads TGCGCCAGCAGCTCACTGGACGGACAGATTTACACCGGGGAGCTGTTTTTT. This codes for CASSSLDGQIYTGELFF.

This clone was seen more than once but under ten times. J is TRBJ1-5 and V is TRBV12-5, with unresolved D. Per germline, CDR1 LGHNT and CDR2 FRNRAP. This CDR3 region has 16 residues. Trimming left V 7 bases short and J 0 bases short, with 16 bases between. CDR3 coding DNA: TGTGCTAGTGCTAAGGCGGGGTTCGGTAGCAATCAGCCCCAGCATTTT. Protein product: CASAKAGFGSNQPQHF.

The chain carries TRBV7-8 and TRBJ2-3, with a tentative D call TRBD1 (5 bases). The CDR3 is 15 residues long. Between the trimmed V and J ends, which lost 3 bases and 0 bases, there was a span of 10 bases. Per the germline V gene, CDR1 is SGHVS and CDR2 is FQNEAQ. The chain's CDR3 is CASSFFGASTDTQYF. The DNA of the CDR3 is TGTGCCAGCAGCTTTTTTGGGGCTAGCACAGATACGCAGTATTTT. Full variable domain (remainder filled in from reference TRBV7-8 and TRBJ2-3): GAGVSQSPRYKVAKRGQDVALRCDPISGHVSLFWYQQALGQGPEFLTYFQNEAQLDKSGLPSDRFFAERPEGSVSTLKIQRTQQEDSAVYLCASSFFGASTDTQYFGPGTRLTVL.

The rearrangement links TRBV11-2 to TRBJ2-1; TRBD2 matches 13 bases. With V trimmed by 3 bases and J by 8 bases, 13 bases remained unmatched. Germline V gene data show CDR1 as SGHAT and CDR2 as FQNNGV. The CDR3 has 18 amino acids. Written as DNA, the CDR3 is TGTGCCAGCAGCTTGGCCCACAGAACTAGCGGGGGGGCCTATGAGCAGTTCTTC. It specifies CASSLAHRTSGGAYEQFF.

V is TRBV20-1 and J is TRBJ1-2; D might be TRBD1 (6 bases). V dropped 3 bases and J dropped 4 bases, with 9 bases sitting between them. From germline, CDR1 is DFQATT and CDR2 SNEGSKA (reference sequence). The CDR3 runs to 12 residues. The CDR3: CSASGQTYGYTF. The CDR3 DNA reads as TGCAGTGCTAGTGGACAGACCTATGGCTACACCTTC.